This T cell receptor beta chain is drawn from a study of T cell repertoires in cytomegalovirus infection. For the study at large: Indicated by public TCR beta signatures were CMV infection and matching HLA type.

This clonotype occurred many times. Its antigen is undetermined. One entry per CDR3 protein results from TCRdb running MiXCR on the reads. The repertoire consists of tens of thousands of distinct CDR3 sequences, with nearly 20% occurring once and the leading ten covering about 53%. This CDR3 is 12 amino acids long. Unmatched junction bases numbered 6, after V lost 7 bases and J lost 6 bases. Germline CDR1 and CDR2: MNHEY and SVGEGT. The chain employs TRBV6-2 or TRBV6-3 and TRBJ2-7; 7 bases are shared with TRBD1. Sequenced here: CD8+ T cells from cultured PBMCs, sampled from culture after CMV antigen stimulation. This TCR derives from a human donor in good health (CMV status not recorded). Some clones in this sample may be carry-over from other donors' samples. The CDR3 spells CASKTGISEQYF. CDR3 in DNA: TGTGCCAGCAAGACAGGGATCAGCGAGCAGTACTTC.